What follows describes a single T cell receptor beta chain. This sample is drawn from a study of blood T cell repertoires in COVID-19. Across the whole study: Nucleic acid was either cDNA or gDNA, and it came from T cells, B-cell-depleted T cells, or PBMCs.

Germline V lookup: CDR1 SNHLY, CDR2 FYNNEI. This CDR3 has 14 residues. The V end lost 3 bases, the J end lost 2 bases, and 10 bases lay between the germline ends. Study processing details: Amplification from reference gene primers served as the basis for estimated nucleated cell counts. Measured with immunoSEQ multiplex PCR; TCRdb has only the in-frame clones, and not every one. V, J and clone size are those of that table, while D and trimming were read from the DNA. The sample consists of about 480,000 clones, about 89% of them appearing once. The sequencing input was peripheral blood. The TCR originated in a woman in her 30s with acute or convalescent COVID-19. This sequence joins TRBV2 and TRBJ1-1; the D gene is possibly TRBD1 (5 bases). The CDR3 DNA sequence: TGTGCCAGCAGTGAGGGGCAGGGAAACACTGAAGCTTTCTTT. Protein: CASSEGQGNTEAFF.